This TCR beta chain was observed in a study of Graves' ophthalmopathy and Graves' hyperthyroidism (dated by TCRdb to 2016 to 2018). About the full investigation: Peripheral blood was collected at initial diagnosis, prior to any treatment. TCR beta repertoire signatures were used to distinguish Graves' ophthalmopathy from Graves' hyperthyroidism and to predict progression to ophthalmopathy. For training and testing, the 95 to 100 patients in the discovery cohort were randomly divided in a 7:3 ratio. In total, some 140 blood samples were TCR-sequenced: approximately 42 ophthalmopathy, under 85 hyperthyroidism and approximately 17 hyperthyroidism-to-ophthalmopathy patients. T-cell repertoires of thyroid tissue and blood were compared in 5 or 6 hyperthyroidism patients. Following sampling, methimazole starting at 30 mg daily was administered to hyperthyroidism patients, and high-dose intravenous methylprednisolone was administered to ophthalmopathy patients. An independent validation cohort comprised 18 to 20 hyperthyroidism patients and 15 to 17 patients who later progressed from hyperthyroidism to ophthalmopathy. A discovery set of 100 patients (43 ophthalmopathy, about 55 stable hyperthyroidism) was enrolled to explore V-J signatures distinguishing ophthalmopathy from hyperthyroidism.

This clonotype was seen repeatedly, ten times or more. The antigen it binds to is not known. The sample holds no much larger clone one base away, and base qualities are not on file. For repertoire sequencing, the TCR beta CDR3 regions were amplified from RNA transcripts. The first round of RT-PCR was done with HTBI primers and the Qiagen OneStep RT-PCR kit, and was followed by a second round of multiplex PCR, then size selection and purification. Libraries were sequenced on an Illumina HiSeq2000 using paired-end 100 bp reads. On the study's bioinformatics: SOAPnuke was used to process the reads, removing any read that contained adapters or uncalled bases, had a mean Phred below 15, or lacked an exact match to the constant primer or identifier. COPE v1.2.5 was used to merge high-quality paired reads. Clonotypes were defined as unique nucleotide sequences and were aligned to IMGT TRB V, D and J references using MiTCR v1.1. Only V-J combinations with frequency above 0.0001 were analysed, covering over 99% of repertoires. For each V-J combination, a TCR clonal expansion and chaos score was defined as the ratio of F50 clonal expansion to chaos observed in the TCRdist matrix. Features were reduced by Welch's t-statistics and random forest to approximately 13 V-J combinations, which fed a naive Bayes classifier. The Morisita-Horn index was used to measure how similar the thyroid and blood repertoires were. The raw public reads went through TCRdb reprocessing: fastp at Q25, MiXCR clone calling, in-frame beta chains kept. Entries that share a CDR3 protein sequence are merged under the most common genes and DNA. Here the V and J calls rest on TCRdb's processing, not on the authors' analysis. This sample lists nearly 400,000 distinct CDR3 sequences; approximately 16% were detected once. The ten largest clones take up 1.5% to 2% of the sample.

Ophthalmopathy patients had moderately to severely active disease, Clinical Activity Score of at least 3, NOSPECS grade of at least 4, and disease duration under 3 months. Anyone with other autoimmune diseases, uncontrolled infections, pregnancy or lactation was excluded from the study. Diagnosis was based on clinical symptoms, serum thyroxine, TRAb, thyroid ultrasound and orbital computed tomography. PBMCs were isolated from about 10 ml of fresh peripheral blood by Ficoll-Paque density gradient centrifugation. Total RNA was extracted with Trizol reagent and quality-checked on an Agilent 2100 Bioanalyzer. Overall results and qualifications from the work: Most of the expanded thyroid clonotypes with a frequency above 0.001 were also detected in blood, and it was suggested that the thyroid immune response may be reflected by blood repertoires. In cross-validation, the 13-signature model distinguished ophthalmopathy from stable hyperthyroidism with just over 85% sensitivity and about 81% specificity, while in the test set the corresponding values were roughly 80% and 75%. In validation, the model predicted ophthalmopathy progression with 55% to 71% sensitivity and roughly 72% specificity; some 13 predicted patients were CT-confirmed with GO in a median of approximately six months. No statistical method was used to predetermine the sample size, and group allocation was not hidden from the investigators.

The CDR3 measures 15 amino acids from cysteine to phenylalanine. The sequence is cut down to CDR3 DNA, 45 bases in frame from base 1. CDR1 and CDR2 (SQVTM, ANQGSEA) derive from the germline V gene. The germline V end is reduced by 5 bases and the J end by 3 bases; junction bases left unmatched: 9. The receptor comes from a woman in her late teens or twenties with Graves' ophthalmopathy. Donor details come from another sample of the same person, matched by shared clones. Sequenced input: peripheral blood. The chain uses TRBV29-1 and TRBJ2-7, and 11 junction bases match TRBD1. The CDR3 region has the sequence CSVCTGTGGIYEQYF. In nucleotide form, the sequence is TGCAGCGTTTGCACCGGGACAGGGGGTATCTACGAGCAGTACTTC.